This T cell receptor beta chain is drawn from a study of blood T cells in healthy people across ages. The V segment lost 3 bases and the J segment 2 bases; nucleotides outside the gene matches: 11. The CDR3 runs 17 residues. Germline loops: CDR1 MDHEN, CDR2 SYDVKM. A sample-barcoded 5' primer and a J-beta primer mix were used in a second PCR of roughly 7 to 12 cycles. Using its own MiXCR run on the 5' RACE reads, TCRdb lists one record per CDR3 protein. The table lists roughly 500,000 distinct CDR3 sequences, approximately 25% of them singletons. These data are also associated with another study on T cells of mothers and their children.

The sequence was obtained from a boy aged 5 to 17 in good health. Sequences were obtained from blood. The gene calls are TRBV28 and TRBJ2-7; 9 nucleotides match TRBD1. The CDR3 spells CASSFSLRDRATYEQYF. Written as DNA, the CDR3 is TGTGCCAGCAGTTTCAGCCTCCGGGACAGGGCGACCTACGAGCAGTACTTC.